This TCR beta chain stems from a study of OX40 agonist ivuxolimab in advanced cancers. Germline V CDR1 and CDR2: SGDLS, YYNGEE. Trimming cost V 5 bases and J 5 bases, with 7 bases left between them. The CDR3 spans 12 residues. Produced via immunoSEQ multiplex PCR; TCRdb's table is partial and in-frame only. The table records over 100,000 clones, just over 90% of them present only once. The sample here was CD4+ or CD8+ T cells sorted from blood, taken in a trial of the OX40 agonist ivuxolimab. This clonotype originated in an adult with an advanced solid tumor such as melanoma, head and neck, liver or kidney cancer. This chain connects TRBV9 to TRBJ2-2, with a possible D match to TRBD2 (5 bases). As DNA, the CDR3 is TGTGCCAGCAGTCAGCGGACCGGGGAGCTGTTTTTT. It translates to CASSQRTGELFF.